Described below is a single T cell receptor (beta chain) sequence and its context. This CDR3 is built from 14 residues. From germline, CDR1 is LGHNA and CDR2 YNFKEQ. Trimming stripped 4 bases from V and 1 base from J, with 7 bases between. This entry is derived from a study of blood T cell repertoires in COVID-19. Study information: Samples of COVID-19 (acute and convalescent) were obtained from the United States, Italy and Spain.

Libraries were prepared by immunoSEQ multiplex PCR; TCRdb keeps only in-frame clonotypes and omits some of them. The table has about 180,000 clones, more than 75% seen once. This sequence was found in a person between 65 and 79 years old with COVID-19, enrolled during active disease. The sequencing sample was made of peripheral blood. The V call is TRBV4-2, the J call TRBJ2-2; D is unresolved. The CDR3: CASSLKRNTGELFF. The DNA of the CDR3 is TGTGCCAGCAGCCTGAAGAGGAACACCGGGGAGCTGTTTTTT.